This T cell receptor beta chain came from a study of CD8 T cells in ankylosing spondylitis. CDR3 length equals 13 residues. The ends were cut back, 2 bases at V and 7 bases at J, with 9 bases in the middle. CDR1 and CDR2 (germline): SGHAT, FQNNGV. This clonotype was seen a few times. As yet, its antigen is unknown. TCRdb recomputed calls from the 5' RACE reads with MiXCR, one row per CDR3 protein. Of more than 300,000 distinct CDR3 sequences detected, roughly 10% appear once; the ten largest clones hold around 8.4%. Findings and caveats of the study: Reports say disease-linked clones showed up significantly more in matched ankylosing spondylitis synovial fluid.

The V gene is TRBV11-2, the J gene TRBJ2-1, with unresolved D. The clonotype was recovered from a female donor with ankylosing spondylitis or in good health (not recorded which). Sequenced material: blood, either unsorted or a sorted T cell fraction (not recorded which). The CDR3 loop is CASSLFQFNEQFF. The CDR3 region has the DNA TGTGCCAGCAGCTTATTCCAGTTTAATGAGCAGTTCTTC.